The rows below give T cell receptor beta chains drawn from one sample of a study of blood T cell repertoires in COVID-19. The method was immunoSEQ multiplex PCR; TCRdb's version includes in-frame clones alone and lacks a portion of them. The repertoire consists of approximately 380,000 clones, with 88% occurring once and the leading ten covering more than 0.95%. The sequenced material came from PBMCs or T cells enriched from blood (not recorded which). The receptor source for this set is a woman aged 18-35 years who had recovered from COVID-19. CDR3s include the opening cysteine and the closing phenylalanine or tryptophan. A D gene is named only where the DNA matches it firmly. Clone size is shown for a subset of rows, as once, few, many or a class of expanded clone.

>-|TRBV4-3|TRBJ1-1|-
CASSQDAGLDTEAFF
TGCGCCAGCAGCCAAGATGCGGGTTTGGACACTGAAGCTTTCTTT
>-|TRBV7-9|TRBJ1-1|-
CASSLDYTEAFF
TGTGCCAGCAGCTTAGACTACACTGAAGCTTTCTTT
>-|TRBV27|TRBJ1-3|-
CASSLPPGGTISGNTIYF
TGTGCCAGCAGTTTGCCCCCGGGGGGGACGATCTCTGGAAACACCATATATTTT
>-|TRBV6-5|TRBJ1-4|-
CASSNSPNEKLFF
TGTGCCAGCAGTAATTCCCCGAATGAAAAACTGTTTTTT
>-|TRBV5-1|TRBJ1-6|-
CASSLDAALSSPLHF
TGCGCCAGCAGCTTGGATGCGGCCCTGAGTTCACCCCTCCACTTT
>-|TRBV6-6|TRBJ1-6|-
CASSRRGVRMFDSPLHF
TGTGCCAGCAGTCGCCGGGGGGTTCGTATGTTTGATTCACCCCTCCACTTT
>-|TRBV12-3/TRBV12-4|TRBJ2-5|-
CASSPRGQETQYF
TGTGCCAGCAGCCCGAGGGGGCAAGAGACCCAGTACTTC
>-|TRBV19|TRBJ2-3|-
CASRIGGSRDTQYF
TGTGCCAGTAGGATCGGCGGTTCACGAGATACGCAGTATTTT
>once|TRBV27|TRBJ1-1|-
CASSSGRGTEAFF
TGTGCCAGCAGTTCCGGACGGGGCACTGAAGCTTTCTTT
>once|TRBV7-2|TRBJ1-1|TRBD1
CASSLGGAYRGTEAFF
TGTGCCAGCAGCTTAGGGGGGGCGTACAGGGGCACTGAAGCTTTCTTT
>-|TRBV4-1|TRBJ2-3|TRBD2
CASRLSGGRTDTQYF
TGCGCCAGCAGACTTAGCGGGGGGCGCACAGATACGCAGTATTTT
>-|TRBV27|TRBJ1-2|TRBD1
CASSLRQGYGYTF
TGTGCCAGCAGTTTACGACAGGGGTATGGCTACACCTTC
>-|TRBV2|TRBJ2-1|TRBD1
CASSSGTGPYNEQFF
TGTGCCAGCAGTTCCGGGACAGGGCCTTACAATGAGCAGTTCTTC
>few|TRBV10-3|TRBJ2-7|-
CAISESAGPYEQYF
TGTGCCATCAGTGAGTCGGCGGGGCCCTACGAGCAGTACTTC
>-|TRBV28|TRBJ2-1|-
CASSFRYSYNEQFF
TGTGCCAGCAGTTTCAGATACTCCTACAATGAGCAGTTCTTC
>few|TRBV7-2|TRBJ1-6|-
CASSLVVPLTSSYNSPLHF
TGTGCCAGCAGCTTAGTCGTCCCCCTTACAAGCTCCTATAATTCACCCCTCCACTTT
>-|TRBV5-1|TRBJ2-5|-
CASSQEHGRAGETQYF
TGCGCCAGCAGCCAGGAACACGGCAGGGCTGGAGAGACCCAGTACTTC
>-|TRBV4-1|TRBJ1-3|TRBD1
CASSQSGQSSSGNTIYF
TGCGCCAGCAGCCAATCGGGACAGAGCAGCTCTGGAAACACCATATATTTT
>-|TRBV23-1|TRBJ2-3|-
CASSQSQGTDTQYF
TGCGCCAGCAGTCAATCGCAGGGGACAGATACGCAGTATTTT
>few|TRBV5-1|TRBJ1-6|-
CASSLDQGRRSPLHF
TGCGCCAGCAGCTTGGATCAGGGCCGACGCTCACCCCTCCACTTT
>few|TRBV19|TRBJ2-7|TRBD1
CASSILGGTGFLRF
TGTGCCAGTAGTATTCTGGGCGGGACAGGTTTTCTTCGGTTC
>-|TRBV9|TRBJ1-1|TRBD1
CASSGARGRGTEAFF
TGTGCCAGCAGCGGCGCCAGGGGGCGTGGGACTGAAGCTTTCTTT
>-|TRBV6-2/TRBV6-3|TRBJ2-3|TRBD1
CASSWLRRDSYTDTQYF
TGTGCCAGCAGTTGGTTGCGCCGGGACAGTTACACAGATACGCAGTATTTT
>-|TRBV9|TRBJ2-6|-
CASSVAPGYSSGANVLTF
TGTGCCAGCAGCGTAGCCCCAGGGTACTCCTCTGGGGCCAACGTCCTGACTTTC
>-|TRBV12-3/TRBV12-4|TRBJ1-2|-
CATGGVSYGYTF
TGTGCCACGGGGGGGGTCTCCTATGGCTACACCTTC
>-|TRBV27|TRBJ1-1|TRBD1
CASATGDRGQGTEAFF
TGTGCCAGCGCAACCGGGGACAGGGGGCAAGGCACTGAAGCTTTCTTT
>-|TRBV19|TRBJ1-5|-
CASSPQGVEQPQHF
TGTGCCAGTAGTCCACAGGGTGTTGAGCAGCCCCAGCATTTT
>-|TRBV2|TRBJ2-7|-
CASSEEVGQSNEQYF
TGTGCCAGCAGTGAAGAAGTTGGGCAGTCTAACGAGCAGTACTTC
>-|TRBV5-1|TRBJ1-2|-
CASSWGDYGYTF
TGCGCCAGCAGCTGGGGGGACTATGGCTACACCTTC
>-|TRBV11-3|TRBJ2-3|-
CASSLDARMADTQYF
TGTGCCAGCAGCTTAGATGCCAGAATGGCAGATACGCAGTATTTT
>-|TRBV11-2|TRBJ1-6|-
CASKQGLSVNNSPLHF
TGTGCCAGCAAGCAGGGGTTAAGTGTAAATAATTCACCCCTCCACTTT
>-|TRBV12-5|TRBJ1-5|-
CASGYPRITGNQPQHF
TGTGCTAGTGGTTACCCCCGCATCACGGGCAATCAGCCCCAGCATTTT
>-|TRBV5-4|TRBJ1-6|-
CASSADSHNSPLHF
TGTGCCAGCAGCGCCGACAGTCATAATTCACCCCTCCACTTT
>-|TRBV9|TRBJ2-5|TRBD1
CASSVAWGTGVEETQYF
TGTGCCAGCAGCGTAGCTTGGGGGACAGGGGTGGAGGAGACCCAGTACTTC
>-|TRBV6-5|TRBJ1-6|-
CASRPGGAYNSPLHF
TGTGCCAGCAGGCCTGGGGGCGCCTATAATTCACCCCTCCACTTT
>-|TRBV19|TRBJ1-1|-
CASSTGRLNTEAFF
TGTGCCAGTAGTACAGGCCGTTTGAACACTGAAGCTTTCTTT
>-|TRBV9|TRBJ2-7|-
CASSVTSRGASYEQYF
TGTGCCAGCAGCGTAACTTCTCGAGGAGCCTCCTACGAGCAGTACTTC
>-|TRBV5-4|TRBJ2-4|TRBD2
CASSFQGGGKNIQYF
TGTGCCAGCAGCTTTCAGGGCGGGGGCAAAAACATTCAGTACTTC
>-|TRBV7-2|TRBJ2-7|-
CASSPVAGAYEQYF
TGTGCCAGCAGCCCCGTGGCAGGTGCCTACGAGCAGTACTTC
>few|TRBV10-1|TRBJ1-5|TRBD1
CASSYPDRVVRNQPQHF
TGCGCCAGCAGTTACCCGGACAGGGTCGTCCGCAATCAGCCCCAGCATTTT
>few|TRBV20-1|TRBJ1-2|-
CSAPFNYGYTF
TGCAGTGCTCCGTTTAACTATGGCTACACCTTC
>-|TRBV6-5|TRBJ2-7|-
CASSRTQLGGGEQYF
TGTGCCAGCAGCAGGACGCAGCTAGGGGGGGGCGAGCAGTACTTC
>-|TRBV19|TRBJ1-2|-
CASKTRSEAHGYTF
TGTGCCAGTAAGACCAGATCAGAGGCACATGGCTACACCTTC
>few|TRBV28|TRBJ1-5|TRBD1
CASSRGGRGNQPQHF
TGTGCCAGCAGTCGAGGGGGCAGGGGCAATCAGCCCCAGCATTTT
>-|TRBV11-2|TRBJ1-5|-
CASSLGRSNQPQHF
TGTGCCAGCAGCTTAGGTCGGAGCAATCAGCCCCAGCATTTT
>-|TRBV19|TRBJ1-4|TRBD1
CASSSTGGGEKLFF
TGTGCCAGTAGTAGTACAGGGGGGGGTGAAAAACTGTTTTTT
>-|TRBV6-5|TRBJ1-2|-
CASRLGPMYGYTF
TGTGCCAGCAGACTAGGACCGATGTATGGCTACACCTTC
>-|TRBV4-2|TRBJ1-2|-
CASSQQTQGGYGYTF
TGTGCCAGCAGCCAACAAACCCAGGGTGGCTATGGCTACACCTTC
>-|TRBV3-1/TRBV3-2|TRBJ1-2|TRBD1
CASSHDWTGGYGYTF
TGTGCCAGCAGCCATGACTGGACAGGGGGATATGGCTACACCTTC
>-|TRBV10-3|TRBJ1-2|-
CATLPQADYGYTF
TGTGCCACCCTCCCCCAGGCTGACTATGGCTACACCTTC
>-|TRBV4-3|TRBJ1-2|TRBD1
CASSQGGQGTNYGYTF
TGCGCCAGCAGCCAGGGGGGACAGGGGACCAACTATGGCTACACCTTC
>few|TRBV6-2/TRBV6-3|TRBJ2-3|TRBD1
CASSYRDRPTDTQYF
TGTGCCAGCAGTTACCGGGACAGACCCACAGATACGCAGTATTTT
>-|TRBV5-4|TRBJ2-7|TRBD2
CASSGAGSYLGEQYF
TGTGCCAGCAGCGGAGCGGGGAGTTATCTCGGCGAGCAGTACTTC